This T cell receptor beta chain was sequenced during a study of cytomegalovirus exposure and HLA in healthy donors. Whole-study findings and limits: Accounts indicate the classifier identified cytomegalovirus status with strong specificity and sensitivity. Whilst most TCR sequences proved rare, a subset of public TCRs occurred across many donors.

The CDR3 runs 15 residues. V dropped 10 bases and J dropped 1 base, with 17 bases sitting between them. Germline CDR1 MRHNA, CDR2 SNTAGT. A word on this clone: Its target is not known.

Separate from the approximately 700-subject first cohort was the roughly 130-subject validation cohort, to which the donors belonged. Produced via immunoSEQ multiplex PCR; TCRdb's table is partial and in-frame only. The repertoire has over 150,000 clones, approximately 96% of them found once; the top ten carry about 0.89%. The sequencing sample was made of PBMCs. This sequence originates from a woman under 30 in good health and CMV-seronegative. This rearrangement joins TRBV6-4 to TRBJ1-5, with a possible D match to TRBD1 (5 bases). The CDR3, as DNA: TGTGCCAACCACGAAGGGGCTCTGAGCAATCAGCCCCAGCATTTT. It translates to CANHEGALSNQPQHF.